Below, 30 T cell receptor beta chains from the same sample are listed, as sequenced in a study of T-cell reconstitution after alpha-beta-depleted transplantation in children. Their target antigens are unknown. Study observations and caveats: T-cell numbers and diversity, one year after transplant, stemmed largely from T cells that were newly produced.

As it was prepared, the TCRbeta library received unique molecular identifiers. TCRdb re-called the PCR reads with MiXCR, one entry per CDR3 protein. Among about 300,000 distinct CDR3 sequences listed, approximately 7.3% were seen once. The material was peripheral blood, obtained 360 days after TCRalphabeta/CD19-depleted stem cell transplant. These TCRs come from a female patient aged 2-10 years who had a stem cell transplant for Fanconi anemia, so the T cells may come from the graft donor.

This clonotype was found a few times. The J gene is TRBJ1-5, the V gene TRBV3-1; D might be TRBD1 (5 bases). This CDR3 contains 17 residues. CDR1 and CDR2 (germline): LGHDT, YNNKEL (reference sequence). Trimming removed 0 bases at V and 2 bases at J, with 14 bases between. CDR3 nucleotides: TGTGCCAGCAGCCAAGAAATTGGAAGGGGAGGCAATCAGCCCCAGCATTTT. It yields the protein CASSQEIGRGGNQPQHF.

In its sample, this clonotype was seen many times. The chain carries TRBV18 and TRBJ2-7; D gene unclear. The CDR3 is 15 residues long. V was trimmed by 2 bases and J by 0 bases, leaving 11 bases between them. From germline, CDR1 is KGHSH and CDR2 LQKENI. The CDR3 sequence is CASSPLKPSSYEQYF. The CDR3 DNA is TGTGCCAGCTCACCATTAAAACCTAGCTCCTACGAGCAGTACTTC.

J is TRBJ2-2 and V is TRBV4-1; D might be TRBD1 (6 bases). The CDR3 totals 17 residues. Deletions cut 0 bases from V and 4 bases from J, with 15 bases between. Per germline, CDR1 MGHRA and CDR2 YSYEKL. DNA for the CDR3: TGCGCCAGCAGCCAAGATCGGGTGGGGGCGACCACCGGGGAGCTGTTTTTT. As protein: CASSQDRVGATTGELFF.

The chain employs TRBV12-3 or TRBV12-4 and TRBJ2-7, with D perhaps matching TRBD1 (6 bases). This CDR3 region has 14 residues. V lost 6 bases and J lost 7, with 19 bases in between. The CDR3 region is CASRPSGQKGEQYF. CDR3 in DNA: TGTGCCAGCAGGCCTTCGGGACAAAAGGGGGAGCAGTACTTC.

In its sample, this clonotype was seen many times. Here the CDR3 reads CASSFWTGGGETQYF. CDR3 DNA sequence: TGTGCCAGCAGTTTCTGGACAGGGGGAGGTGAGACCCAGTACTTC. This chain uses TRBV27 with TRBJ2-5, with 10 bases matching TRBD1. Germline V CDR1 and CDR2: MNHEY, SMNVEV (reference sequence). The J segment lost 5 bases and the V segment lost 3 bases, leaving 6 bases of the junction unmatched. CDR3 length equals 15 residues.

This clonotype has ten or more counts. This chain joins TRBV12-3 or TRBV12-4 and TRBJ1-6; D is unresolved. The CDR3 has 14 amino acids. V was trimmed by 2 bases and J by 8 bases, leaving 10 bases between them. The CDR3 here is CASSLSYPDSPLHF. The DNA for the CDR3 is TGTGCCAGCAGTTTAAGTTACCCCGATTCACCCCTCCACTTT.

This clonotype was counted at least ten times. The chain has TRBV28 and TRBJ1-6; 8 nucleotides match TRBD1. Germline V gives CDR1 MDHEN, CDR2 SYDVKM. This CDR3 spans 14 amino acids. With 6 bases clipped from V and 5 bases from J, the junction kept 3 bases outside the gene matches. CDR3 DNA: TGTGCCAGCAGCTCGACAGGGGATAATTCACCCCTCCACTTT. This codes for CASSSTGDNSPLHF.

There are a few counts of this clonotype. In DNA form, the CDR3 reads TGTGCCAGCAGTTTAACGGGGTCTGGAGCTAACTATGGCTACACCTTC. The encoded protein is CASSLTGSGANYGYTF. The V and J genes are TRBV27 and TRBJ1-2; D is unresolved. Germline CDR1 MNHEY, CDR2 SMNVEV (reference sequence). The germline V and J ends were trimmed by 2 bases and 0 bases, with 13 bases remaining between them. The CDR3 runs to 16 residues.

The table lists this clonotype with a few counts. The V gene is TRBV6-2 or TRBV6-3, the J gene TRBJ1-2; D is unclear. Deletions cut 0 bases from V and 4 bases from J, with 6 bases between. CDR3 length: 13 amino acids. CDR1 and CDR2 from the germline V gene are MNHEY and SVGEGT. CDR3 residues: CASSYSAVYGYTF. The CDR3 nucleotides are TGTGCCAGCAGTTACTCGGCAGTCTATGGCTACACCTTC.

There are many counts of this clonotype. CDR3 residues: CASIRAGYNEQFF. For the CDR3, the DNA is TGTGCCAGCATTAGAGCGGGGTACAATGAGCAGTTCTTC. The V gene is TRBV12-3 or TRBV12-4, the J gene TRBJ2-1; 7 bases line up with TRBD2. After removal of 7 bases from V and 4 bases from J, the junction contained 4 bases not matched to a gene. This CDR3 is built from 13 residues.

This clonotype was counted many times. The CDR3 DNA reads TGCAGTGCTCCCGGGACTTTCTCCTACAATGAGCAGTTCTTC. Its protein is CSAPGTFSYNEQFF. The chain couples TRBV20-1 to TRBJ2-1, with TRBD2 as a possible D gene (6 bases). The V gene lost 5 bases and the J gene lost 0 bases, with 11 bases spanning the gap. The CDR3 contains 14 residues. The germline CDR1 and CDR2 sequences are DFQATT and SNEGSKA (reference sequence).

In regard to this clonotype: Germline is not matched at one junction end, which may reflect a read error. The rearrangement uses TRBV10-3 and TRBJ2-1; possibly TRBD1 for D (6 bases). CDR3 size: 12 residues. Germline lookup yields CDR1 ENHRY and CDR2 SYGVKD. The CDR3 DNA is TGTGCCAGCAGTGACCTAGGGGGTGAGCAGTTCTTC. Translated: CASSDLGGEQFF.

The table lists this clonotype with a few counts. The chain is built from TRBV5-1 and TRBJ2-5; TRBD1 aligns across 7 bases. Germline values: CDR1 SGHRS, CDR2 YFSETQ. The CDR3 spans 14 residues. Trimming removed 4 bases from V and 9 bases from J; junction bases left unmatched: 12. The CDR3 reads CASSVDRDLGAQYF. The CDR3 DNA reads as TGCGCCAGCAGCGTAGACAGGGACCTGGGGGCCCAGTACTTC.

This clonotype was seen only a few times. The J gene is TRBJ1-1, the V gene TRBV28; 9 nucleotides agree with TRBD1. Unmatched junction bases numbered 5, after V lost 1 base and J lost 11 bases. CDR3 length: 13 residues. Germline CDR1 and CDR2: MDHEN and SYDVKM. The CDR3 DNA reads as TGTGCCAGCAGTTTATCCGGGACAGGGAATGCTTTCTTT. Translated: CASSLSGTGNAFF.

In this sample, this clonotype turned up many times. The rearrangement links TRBV10-3 to TRBJ2-7; D unclear. Germline CDR1 reads ENHRY; CDR2 reads SYGVKD. This CDR3 has 15 residues. Trimming took off 0 bases at V and 7 bases at J, with 16 bases between the two ends. The DNA of the CDR3 is TGTGCCATCAGTGAGTCCCCTTCTTGGGTGGTTGAGCAGTACTTC. As protein: CAISESPSWVVEQYF.

This clonotype was picked up many times. The chain couples TRBV12-3 or TRBV12-4 to TRBJ1-5, with D tentatively TRBD1 (5 bases). The CDR3 runs to 13 residues. V was shortened by 6 bases and J by 7 bases, with 13 bases between the two germline ends. The CDR3 protein is CASSQGWGQPQHF. In DNA form, the CDR3 reads TGTGCCAGCAGCCAAGGATGGGGCCAGCCCCAGCATTTT.

The chain links TRBV13 to TRBJ1-6; 7 nucleotides align to TRBD1. J was trimmed by 9 bases and V by 5 bases; bases with no gene match: 7. This CDR3 contains 14 residues. Per germline, CDR1 PRHDT and CDR2 FYEKMQ (reference sequence). The CDR3 spells CASSDRGRRSPLHF. The DNA of the CDR3 is TGTGCCAGCAGCGATAGGGGGCGGCGTTCACCCCTCCACTTT.

The genes are TRBV10-3 and TRBJ2-2; TRBD1 is a possible D gene (5 bases). Germline V CDR1 and CDR2: ENHRY, SYGVKD. CDR3 length equals 14 residues. The V end was cut by 2 bases, the J end by 5 bases, with 9 bases between. The CDR3 loop is CAISELRDTGELFF. CDR3 nucleotides: TGTGCCATCAGTGAGCTCAGGGATACCGGGGAGCTGTTTTTT.

Relative to its sample, this clonotype is medium-sized (0.01 to 0.1%). The germline gene is not matched at one end of the junction; a read error may be the cause. The chain has TRBV7-2 and TRBJ2-3; D gene unclear. Looked up from germline, CDR1 is SGHTA and CDR2 is FQGNSA. The CDR3 sequence is 12 residues long. The CDR3 protein is CASSLGTDTQYF. The DNA of the CDR3 is TGCGCCAGCAGCTTGGGGACAGATACGCAGTATTTT.

This clonotype was seen at least ten times. The chain carries TRBV7-9 and TRBJ1-2; 7 bases fit TRBD1. This CDR3 is 17 amino acids long. V dropped 4 bases and J dropped 7; count of bases not matched to a gene: 18. In germline, CDR1 is SEHNR, CDR2 FQNEAQ (reference sequence). CDR3 region: CASSSSGQDGLMGGYTF. CDR3 nucleotides: TGTGCCAGCAGCTCCTCAGGACAGGACGGGCTGATGGGTGGCTACACCTTC.

The J gene is TRBJ2-3, the V gene TRBV18; possible D gene TRBD2, 6 bases. The ends were cut back, 2 bases at V and 4 bases at J, with 13 bases in the middle. The CDR3 extends over 15 amino acids. The germline V gene has CDR1 KGHSH and CDR2 LQKENI. The chain's CDR3 is CASSPATLAADTQYF. CDR3 coding DNA: TGTGCCAGCTCACCAGCCACTTTAGCGGCAGATACGCAGTATTTT.

This clonotype was seen more than once but under ten times. The genes are TRBV7-2 and TRBJ2-2, with D perhaps TRBD1 or TRBD2 (5 bases each). V was clipped by 5 bases and J by 4 bases, with 8 bases between them. CDR3 size: 13 residues. Germline V lookup: CDR1 SGHTA, CDR2 FQGNSA. CDR3 DNA: TGTGCCAGCAGCCGGGACCTCACCGGGGAGCTGTTTTTT. Amino acid sequence: CASSRDLTGELFF.

In its sample, this clonotype was seen a few times. The chain links TRBV27 to TRBJ2-1; the match to TRBD1 covers 7 bases. J gave up 3 bases and V 3 bases, and 11 bases lay outside the gene matches. Germline V gene sequence: CDR1 MNHEY, CDR2 SMNVEV (reference sequence). The CDR3 runs to 17 residues. In DNA, the CDR3 is TGTGCCAGCAGTTTTTGGTCAGGGGGATCGGGCTACAATGAGCAGTTCTTC. This codes for CASSFWSGGSGYNEQFF.

This clonotype was observed a few times. The rearrangement uses TRBV7-8 and TRBJ2-2, with a weak D call TRBD2 (5 bases). The V and J ends lost 2 bases and 4 bases respectively, with 8 bases between them. This CDR3 is 14 amino acids long. The germline V gene has CDR1 SGHVS and CDR2 FQNEAQ. The CDR3 coding sequence is TGTGCCAGCAGCTTACCGGGGATCACCGGGGAGCTGTTTTTT. Its protein product is CASSLPGITGELFF.

This clonotype has ten or more counts. The gene calls are TRBV18 and TRBJ1-1; D remains unclear. The germline V gene encodes CDR1 KGHSH and CDR2 LQKENI. This CDR3 region has 14 residues. V was clipped by 0 bases and J by 0 bases, with 5 bases between them. The CDR3: CASSPPSVNTEAFF. The CDR3 DNA sequence: TGTGCCAGCTCACCACCGTCAGTGAACACTGAAGCTTTCTTT.

In its sample, this clonotype was seen many times. This chain joins TRBV6-2 or TRBV6-3 and TRBJ2-7, with D perhaps matching TRBD2 (6 bases). This CDR3 region has 13 residues. Germline CDR1 reads MNHEY; CDR2 reads SVGEGT. Trimming left V 3 bases short and J 6 bases short, with 12 bases between. The CDR3 spells CASSYLEGLEQYV. The CDR3 DNA follows: TGTGCCAGCAGTTATTTGGAGGGGCTCGAGCAGTACGTC.

This clonotype appeared many times. DNA for the CDR3: TGTGCCAGCAGTCATTTGAGCGGGATGCGGGACTACAATGAGCAGTTCTTC. It encodes CASSHLSGMRDYNEQFF. The V and J genes are TRBV11-2 and TRBJ2-1; 7 positions agree with TRBD2. The CDR3 consists of 17 residues. V lost 6 bases, J lost 3 bases, and 14 bases stayed unmatched. The germline CDR1 and CDR2 sequences are SGHAT and FQNNGV. Full variable domain (outside the CDR3, taken from reference TRBV11-2 and TRBJ2-1): EAGVAQSPRYKIIEKRQSVAFWCNPISGHATLYWYQQILGQGPKLLIQFQNNGVVDDSQLPKDRFSAERLKGVDSTLKIQPAKLEDSAVYLCASSHLSGMRDYNEQFFGPGTRLTVL.

The chain employs TRBV6-5 and TRBJ1-6; 7 bases match TRBD1. This CDR3 is 15 amino acids long. Germline CDR1 and CDR2: MNHEY and SVGAGI. The ends lost 6 bases at V and 10 bases at J; junction bases unmatched: 12. CDR3: CASSPFTGENSPLHF. The CDR3 DNA is TGTGCCAGCAGCCCCTTTACAGGGGAAAACTCACCCCTCCACTTT.

There are many counts of this clonotype. The chain combines TRBV5-1 with TRBJ2-1; 11 nucleotides agree with TRBD2. CDR3 length: 14 residues. V was clipped by 6 bases and J by 8 bases; unmatched bases: 7. Germline lookup yields CDR1 SGHRS and CDR2 YFSETQ. CDR3 in DNA: TGCGCCAGCACCATAGCGGGGGGGCAAGATGAGCAGTTCTTC. It codes for CASTIAGGQDEQFF.

This clonotype occurred many times. The chain combines TRBV18 with TRBJ2-7, with D perhaps matching TRBD2 (5 bases). Trimming shortened V by 3 bases and J by 7 bases, and 7 bases separated the two germline ends. Per the germline V gene, CDR1 is KGHSH and CDR2 is LQKENI. The CDR3 loop spans 11 amino acids. The CDR3 nucleotides read TGTGCCAGCTCACCCGGGATAGAGCAGTACTTC. Its translation: CASSPGIEQYF.